The following is a T cell receptor beta chain sequence with its context. The antigen is not known. Other DNA sequences in this specimen translate into the identical CDR3. The entry originates in a study of cytomegalovirus exposure and HLA in healthy donors. PCR was performed using 60 Vbeta and 13 Jbeta primers. Libraries were prepared by immunoSEQ multiplex PCR; TCRdb keeps only in-frame clonotypes and omits some of them. The sample includes 55,000 to 70,000 clones, roughly two thirds of them seen just once. Study findings and constraints: Sequencing had likely introduced a cluster of highly shared sequence variants as an artifact. An analysis done earlier found most TCR beta V segments productive about 87% or about 30% of the time. The authors later linked a missense DCLRE1C variant to TCR beta V- and J-gene trimming.

This receptor was taken from a man between 40 and 49 years old in good health and CMV-seropositive. Source material: PBMCs.

The CDR3 nucleotides are TGTGCCAGCAGACCGGGACAAAACACCGGGGAGCTGTTTTTT. It translates to CASRPGQNTGELFF. This rearrangement joins TRBV6-6 to TRBJ2-2, with a possible D match to TRBD1 (6 bases). The CDR3 covers 14 residues. Trimming cost V 6 bases and J 2 bases, with 10 bases left between them. Germline lookup yields CDR1 MNHNY and CDR2 SVGAGI (reference sequence).